This TCR beta chain was retrieved from a study of T cells in Graves' hyperthyroidism and ophthalmopathy. The sample holds many counts of this clonotype. Amplified TCR beta CDR3 regions derived from RNA transcripts. Researchers ran a first-round RT-PCR on the TCR CDR3 using the HTBI primer set. TCRdb independently ran MiXCR on the multiplex PCR reads; one entry per CDR3 protein. The sample carries fewer than 850,000 distinct CDR3 sequences, 17% recorded once. Trimming took off 3 bases at V and 6 bases at J, with 15 bases between the two ends. CDR1 is SGHNT, CDR2 YENEEA, per germline. The CDR3 covers 15 residues.

This sequence was found in a man aged 50 or older with Graves' hyperthyroidism. Sequenced: blood. The chain recombines TRBV11-3 with TRBJ2-1; D may be TRBD1 (8 bases). The CDR3, as DNA: TGTGCCAGCAGCTTTGGACAGGGAGGGAGCAATGAGCAGTTCTTC. Its protein product is CASSFGQGGSNEQFF.